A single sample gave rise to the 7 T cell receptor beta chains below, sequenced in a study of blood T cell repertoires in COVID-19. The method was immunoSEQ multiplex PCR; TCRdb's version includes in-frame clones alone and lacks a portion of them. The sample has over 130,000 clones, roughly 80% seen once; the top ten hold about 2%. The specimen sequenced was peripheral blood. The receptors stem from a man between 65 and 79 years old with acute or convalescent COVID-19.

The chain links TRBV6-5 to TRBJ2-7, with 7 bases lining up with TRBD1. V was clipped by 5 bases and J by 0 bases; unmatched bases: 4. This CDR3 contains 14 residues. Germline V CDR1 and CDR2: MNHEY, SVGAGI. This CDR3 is CASSKDRSSYEQYF. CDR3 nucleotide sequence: TGTGCCAGCAGTAAGGACAGGAGCTCCTACGAGCAGTACTTC.

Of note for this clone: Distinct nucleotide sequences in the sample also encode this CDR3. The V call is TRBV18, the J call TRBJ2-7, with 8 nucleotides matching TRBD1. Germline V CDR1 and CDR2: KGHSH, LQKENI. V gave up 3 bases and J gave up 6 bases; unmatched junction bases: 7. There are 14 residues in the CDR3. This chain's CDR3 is CASSPPGQGGEQYF. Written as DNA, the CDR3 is TGTGCCAGCTCACCGCCCGGACAGGGTGGCGAGCAGTACTTC.

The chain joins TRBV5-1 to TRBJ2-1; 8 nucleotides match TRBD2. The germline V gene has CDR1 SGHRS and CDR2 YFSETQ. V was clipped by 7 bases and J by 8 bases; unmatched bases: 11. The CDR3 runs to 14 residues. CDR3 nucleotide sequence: TGCGCCAGCGGACGGGGGGGCCGCGAGGATGAGCAGTTCTTC. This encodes CASGRGGREDEQFF. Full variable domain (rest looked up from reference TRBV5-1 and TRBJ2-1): KAGVTQTPRYLIKTRGQQVTLSCSPISGHRSVSWYQQTPGQGLQFLFEYFSETQRNKGNFPGRFSGRQFSNSRSEMNVSTLELGDSALYLCASGRGGREDEQFFGPGTRLTVL.

CDR3 sequence: CATDGTGSYEQYF. The CDR3 DNA is TGTGCCACCGATGGGACAGGGTCCTACGAGCAGTACTTC. The rearrangement uses TRBV21-1 and TRBJ2-7; the table's D call, TRBD1, was not checked against the DNA. TRBV21-1 is designated a pseudogene. This CDR3 contains 13 residues.

This chain's CDR3 is CASSETGHTGELFF. The CDR3 coding sequence is TGTGCCAGCAGTGAAACGGGTCACACCGGGGAGCTGTTTTTT. The V and J genes are TRBV6-4 and TRBJ2-2, with D uncertain. Between the trimmed V and J ends, which lost 3 bases and 3 bases, there was a span of 8 bases. CDR3 length equals 14 residues. CDR1 is MRHNA and CDR2 is SNTAGT in the germline V gene.

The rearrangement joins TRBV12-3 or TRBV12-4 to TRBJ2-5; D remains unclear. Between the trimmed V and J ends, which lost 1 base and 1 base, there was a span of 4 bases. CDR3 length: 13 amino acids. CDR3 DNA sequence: TGTGCCAGCAGTTTAGGAGGCCAAGAGACCCAGTACTTC. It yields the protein CASSLGGQETQYF.

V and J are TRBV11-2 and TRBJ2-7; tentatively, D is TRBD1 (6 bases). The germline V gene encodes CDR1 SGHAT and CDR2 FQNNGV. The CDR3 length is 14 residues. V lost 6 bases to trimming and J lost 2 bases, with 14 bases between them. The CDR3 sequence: CASSTGIATYEQYF. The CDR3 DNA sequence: TGTGCCAGCAGTACAGGGATTGCGACCTACGAGCAGTACTTC. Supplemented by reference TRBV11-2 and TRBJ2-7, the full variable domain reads EAGVAQSPRYKIIEKRQSVAFWCNPISGHATLYWYQQILGQGPKLLIQFQNNGVVDDSQLPKDRFSAERLKGVDSTLKIQPAKLEDSAVYLCASSTGIATYEQYFGPGTRLTVT.